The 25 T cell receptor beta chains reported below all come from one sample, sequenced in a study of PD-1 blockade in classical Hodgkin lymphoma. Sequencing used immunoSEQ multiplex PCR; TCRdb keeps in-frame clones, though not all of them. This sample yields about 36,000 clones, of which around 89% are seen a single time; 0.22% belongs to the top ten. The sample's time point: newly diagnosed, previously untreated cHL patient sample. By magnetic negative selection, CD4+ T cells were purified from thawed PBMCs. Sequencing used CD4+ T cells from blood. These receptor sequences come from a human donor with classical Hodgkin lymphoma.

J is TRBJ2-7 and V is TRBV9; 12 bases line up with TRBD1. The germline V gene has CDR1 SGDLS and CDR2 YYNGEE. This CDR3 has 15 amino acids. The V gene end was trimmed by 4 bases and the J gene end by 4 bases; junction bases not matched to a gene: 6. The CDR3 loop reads CASSPGTGGMYEQYF. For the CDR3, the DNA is TGTGCCAGCAGCCCGGGGACAGGGGGCATGTACGAGCAGTACTTC.

CDR3 loop: CASSQLDSTDTQYF. The CDR3 nucleotides read TGTGCCAGCAGCCAATTAGACAGCACAGATACGCAGTATTTT. The chain links TRBV14 to TRBJ2-3; D call uncertain. The V and J ends lost 2 bases and 0 bases respectively, with 6 bases between them. CDR3 length: 14 amino acids. Germline CDR1 SGHDN, CDR2 FVKESK.

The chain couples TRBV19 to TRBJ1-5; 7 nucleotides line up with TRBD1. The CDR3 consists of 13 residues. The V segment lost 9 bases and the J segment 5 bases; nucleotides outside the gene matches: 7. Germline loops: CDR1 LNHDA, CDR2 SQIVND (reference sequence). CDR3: CASRNRGDQPQHF. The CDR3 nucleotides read TGTGCCAGCCGGAACAGGGGCGATCAGCCCCAGCATTTT.

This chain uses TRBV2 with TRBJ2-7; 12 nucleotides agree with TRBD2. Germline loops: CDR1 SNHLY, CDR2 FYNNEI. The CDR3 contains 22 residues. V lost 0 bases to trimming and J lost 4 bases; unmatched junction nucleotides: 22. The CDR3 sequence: CASSEALQFLDYELAGGYEQYF. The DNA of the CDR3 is TGTGCCAGCAGTGAAGCGCTTCAATTTCTCGACTATGAACTAGCGGGAGGATACGAGCAGTACTTC.

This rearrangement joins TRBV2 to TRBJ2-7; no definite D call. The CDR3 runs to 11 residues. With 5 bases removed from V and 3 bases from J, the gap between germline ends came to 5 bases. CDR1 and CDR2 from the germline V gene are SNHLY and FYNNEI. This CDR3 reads CASSYFYEQYF. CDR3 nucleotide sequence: TGTGCCAGCAGTTACTTCTACGAGCAGTACTTC.

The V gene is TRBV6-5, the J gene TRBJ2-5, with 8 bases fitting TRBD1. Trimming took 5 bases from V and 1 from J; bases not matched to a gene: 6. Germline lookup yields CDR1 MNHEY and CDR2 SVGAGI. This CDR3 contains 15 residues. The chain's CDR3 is CASSRSGGTQETQYF. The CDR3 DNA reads TGTGCCAGCAGTAGATCAGGGGGCACCCAAGAGACCCAGTACTTC.

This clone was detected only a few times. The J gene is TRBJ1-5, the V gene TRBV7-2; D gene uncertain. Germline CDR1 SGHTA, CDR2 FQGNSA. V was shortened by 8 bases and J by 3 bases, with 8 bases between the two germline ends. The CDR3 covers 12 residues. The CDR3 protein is CASSRSNQPQHF. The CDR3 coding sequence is TGTGCCAGCTCCCGTTCCAATCAGCCCCAGCATTTT.

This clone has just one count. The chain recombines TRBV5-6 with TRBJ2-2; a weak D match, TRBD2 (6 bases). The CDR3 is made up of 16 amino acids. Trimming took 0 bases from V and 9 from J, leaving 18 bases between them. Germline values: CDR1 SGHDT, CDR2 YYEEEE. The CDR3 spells CASSLVREVLYRELFF. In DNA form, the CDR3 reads TGTGCCAGCAGCTTGGTGAGGGAGGTCCTATACCGGGAGCTGTTTTTT.

CDR3: CASSFRGQDYGYTF. The CDR3 nucleotides are TGTGCCAGCAGTTTCAGGGGGCAGGACTATGGCTACACCTTC. The chain has TRBV6-6 and TRBJ1-2; 8 nucleotides align to TRBD1. The CDR3 has 14 amino acids. Germline lookup yields CDR1 MNHNY and CDR2 SVGAGI (reference sequence). With V trimmed by 4 bases and J by 3 bases, 4 bases remained unmatched.

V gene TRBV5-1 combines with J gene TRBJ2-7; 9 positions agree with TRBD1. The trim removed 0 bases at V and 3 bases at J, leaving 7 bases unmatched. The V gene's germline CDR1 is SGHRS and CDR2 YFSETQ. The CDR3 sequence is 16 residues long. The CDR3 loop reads CASSLGPGQGNYEQYF. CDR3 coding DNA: TGCGCCAGCAGCTTGGGACCGGGACAGGGTAACTACGAGCAGTACTTC.

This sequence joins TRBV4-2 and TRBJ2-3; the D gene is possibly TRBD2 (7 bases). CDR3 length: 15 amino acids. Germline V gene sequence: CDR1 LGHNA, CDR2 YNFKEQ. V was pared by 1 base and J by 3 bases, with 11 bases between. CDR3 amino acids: CASSQAGGGTDTQYF. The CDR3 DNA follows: TGTGCCAGCAGCCAAGCGGGGGGCGGAACAGATACGCAGTATTTT.

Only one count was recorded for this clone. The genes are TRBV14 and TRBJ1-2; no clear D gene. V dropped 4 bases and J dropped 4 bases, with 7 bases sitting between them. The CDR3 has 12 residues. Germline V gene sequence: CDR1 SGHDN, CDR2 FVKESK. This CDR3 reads CASSPGGYGYTF. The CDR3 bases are TGTGCCAGCAGCCCAGGAGGCTATGGCTACACCTTC. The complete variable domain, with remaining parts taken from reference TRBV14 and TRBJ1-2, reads EAGVTQFPSHSVIEKGQTVTLRCDPISGHDNLYWYRRVMGKEIKFLLHFVKESKQDESGMPNNRFLAERTGGTYSTLKVQPAELEDSGVYFCASSPGGYGYTFGSGTRLTVV.

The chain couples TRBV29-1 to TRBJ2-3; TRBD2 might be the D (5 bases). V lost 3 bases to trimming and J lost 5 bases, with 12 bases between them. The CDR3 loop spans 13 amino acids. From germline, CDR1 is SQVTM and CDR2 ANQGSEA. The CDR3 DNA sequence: TGCAGCGTTGATGAGGGATCGGGAGATACGCAGTATTTT. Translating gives CSVDEGSGDTQYF.

CDR3 in amino acids: CASSAHLAPYYNEQFF. DNA of the CDR3: TGTGCCAGCAGCGCCCACCTAGCGCCTTACTACAATGAGCAGTTCTTC. The chain couples TRBV7-2 to TRBJ2-1, with D tentatively TRBD2 (6 bases). Deletions cut 5 bases from V and 3 bases from J, with 17 bases between. This CDR3 is 16 amino acids long. Looked up from germline, CDR1 is SGHTA and CDR2 is FQGNSA.

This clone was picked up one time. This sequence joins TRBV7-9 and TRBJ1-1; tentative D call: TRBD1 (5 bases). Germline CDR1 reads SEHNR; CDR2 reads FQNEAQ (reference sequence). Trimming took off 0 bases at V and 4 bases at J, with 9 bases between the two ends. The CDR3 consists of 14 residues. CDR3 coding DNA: TGTGCCAGCAGCTTAGCGCGCGGGGGCACTGAAGCTTTCTTT. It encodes CASSLARGGTEAFF. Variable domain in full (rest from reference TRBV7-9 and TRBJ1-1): DTGVSQNPRHKITKRGQNVTFRCDPISEHNRLYWYRQTLGQGPEFLTYFQNEAQLEKSRLLSDRFSAERPKGSFSTLEIQRTEQGDSAMYLCASSLARGGTEAFFGQGTRLTVV.

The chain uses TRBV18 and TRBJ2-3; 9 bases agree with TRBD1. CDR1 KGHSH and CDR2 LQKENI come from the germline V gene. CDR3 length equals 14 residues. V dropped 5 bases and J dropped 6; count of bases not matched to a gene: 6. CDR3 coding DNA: TGTGCCAGCTCAGCCGGGACAGGGTTTGATACGCAGTATTTT. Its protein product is CASSAGTGFDTQYF.

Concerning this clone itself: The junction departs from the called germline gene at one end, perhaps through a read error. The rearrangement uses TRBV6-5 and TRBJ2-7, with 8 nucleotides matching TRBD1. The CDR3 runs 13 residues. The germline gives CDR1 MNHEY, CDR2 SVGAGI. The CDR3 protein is CASSEIQGDRPLF. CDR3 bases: TGTGCCAGCAGCGAGATCCAGGGGGACAGGCCGCTCTTC.

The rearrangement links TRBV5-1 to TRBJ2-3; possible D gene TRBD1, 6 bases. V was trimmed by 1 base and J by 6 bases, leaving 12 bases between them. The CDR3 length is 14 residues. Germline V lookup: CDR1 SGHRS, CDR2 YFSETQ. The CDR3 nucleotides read TGCGCCAGCAGCTTGACAGGGCAAACCGATACGCAGTATTTT. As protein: CASSLTGQTDTQYF.

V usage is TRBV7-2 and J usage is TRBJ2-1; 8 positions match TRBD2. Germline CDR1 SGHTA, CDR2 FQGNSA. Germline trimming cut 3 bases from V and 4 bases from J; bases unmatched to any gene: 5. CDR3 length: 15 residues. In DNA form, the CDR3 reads TGTGCCAGCAGCTTCGGAAGCGGGAGATACAATGAGCAGTTCTTC. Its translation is CASSFGSGRYNEQFF. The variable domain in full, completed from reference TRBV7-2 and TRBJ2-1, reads GAGVSQSPSNKVTEKGKDVELRCDPISGHTALYWYRQSLGQGLEFLIYFQGNSAPDKSGLPSDRFSAERTGGSVSTLTIQRTQQEDSAVYLCASSFGSGRYNEQFFGPGTRLTVL.

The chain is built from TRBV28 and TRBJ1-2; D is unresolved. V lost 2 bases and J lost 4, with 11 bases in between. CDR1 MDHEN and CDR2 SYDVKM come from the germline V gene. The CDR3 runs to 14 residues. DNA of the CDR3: TGTGCCAGCAGTTTAACCAGGTTCCCCTATGGCTACACCTTC. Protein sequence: CASSLTRFPYGYTF.

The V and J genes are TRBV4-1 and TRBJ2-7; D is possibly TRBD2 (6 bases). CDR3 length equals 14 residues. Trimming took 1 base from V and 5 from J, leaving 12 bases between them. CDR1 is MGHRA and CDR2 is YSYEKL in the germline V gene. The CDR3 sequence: CASSQGSRLDEQYF. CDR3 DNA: TGCGCCAGCAGCCAAGGGAGCCGACTAGACGAGCAGTACTTC.

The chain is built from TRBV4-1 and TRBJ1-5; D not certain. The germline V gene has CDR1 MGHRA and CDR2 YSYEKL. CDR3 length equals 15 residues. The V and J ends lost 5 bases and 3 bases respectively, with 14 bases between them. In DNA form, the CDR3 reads TGCGCCAGCAGCGCCCCGGGCCACAACAATCAGCCCCAGCATTTT. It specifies CASSAPGHNNQPQHF.

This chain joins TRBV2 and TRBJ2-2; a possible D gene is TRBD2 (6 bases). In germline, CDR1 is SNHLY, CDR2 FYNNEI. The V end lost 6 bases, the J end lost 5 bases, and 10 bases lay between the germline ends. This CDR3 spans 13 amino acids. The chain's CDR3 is CASSFGGTGELFF. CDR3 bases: TGTGCCAGCAGCTTCGGAGGGACCGGGGAGCTGTTTTTT.

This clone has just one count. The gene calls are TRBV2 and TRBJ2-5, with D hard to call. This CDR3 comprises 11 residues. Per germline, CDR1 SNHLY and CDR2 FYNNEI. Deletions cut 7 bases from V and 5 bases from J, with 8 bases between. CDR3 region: CASKTLETQYF. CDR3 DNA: TGTGCCAGCAAAACTTTGGAGACCCAGTACTTC.

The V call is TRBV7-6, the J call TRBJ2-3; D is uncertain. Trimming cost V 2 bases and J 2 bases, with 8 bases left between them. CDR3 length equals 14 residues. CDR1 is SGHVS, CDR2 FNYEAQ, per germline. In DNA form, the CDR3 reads TGTGCCAGCAGCTTACGGCAGGCCACAGATACGCAGTATTTT. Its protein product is CASSLRQATDTQYF.